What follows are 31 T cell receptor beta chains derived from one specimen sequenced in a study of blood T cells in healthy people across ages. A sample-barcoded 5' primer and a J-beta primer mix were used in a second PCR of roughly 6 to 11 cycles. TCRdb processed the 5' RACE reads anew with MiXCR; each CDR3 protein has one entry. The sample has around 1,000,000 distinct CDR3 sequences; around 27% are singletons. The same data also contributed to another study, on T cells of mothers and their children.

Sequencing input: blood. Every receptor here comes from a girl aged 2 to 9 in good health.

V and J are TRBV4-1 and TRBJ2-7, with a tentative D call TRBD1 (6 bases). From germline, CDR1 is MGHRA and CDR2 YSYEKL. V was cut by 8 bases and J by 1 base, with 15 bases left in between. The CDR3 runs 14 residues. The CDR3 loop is CASSGTSLSYEQYF. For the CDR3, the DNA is TGCGCCAGCTCCGGGACATCACTTTCCTACGAGCAGTACTTC.

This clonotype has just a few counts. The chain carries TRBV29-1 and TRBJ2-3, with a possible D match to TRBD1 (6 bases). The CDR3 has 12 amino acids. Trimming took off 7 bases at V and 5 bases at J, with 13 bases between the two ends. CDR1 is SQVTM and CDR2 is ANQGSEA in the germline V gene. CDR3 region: CSAQGTIDTQYF. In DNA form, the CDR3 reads TGCAGCGCACAGGGTACGATAGATACGCAGTATTTT.

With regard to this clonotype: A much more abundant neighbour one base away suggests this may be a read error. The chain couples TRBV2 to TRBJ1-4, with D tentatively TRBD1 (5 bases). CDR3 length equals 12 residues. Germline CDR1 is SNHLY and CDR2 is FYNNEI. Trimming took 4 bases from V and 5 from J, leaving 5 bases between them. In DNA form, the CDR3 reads TGTGCCAGCAGTGGACAGAATGAAAAACTGTTTTTT. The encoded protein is CASSGQNEKLFF.

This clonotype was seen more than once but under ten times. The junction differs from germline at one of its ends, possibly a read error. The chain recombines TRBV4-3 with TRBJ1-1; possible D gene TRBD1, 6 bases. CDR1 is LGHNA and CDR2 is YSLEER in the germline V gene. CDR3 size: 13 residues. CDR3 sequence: CASSLGQNAEAFF. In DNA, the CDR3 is TGCGCCAGCAGCCTCGGACAGAACGCTGAAGCTTTCTTT.

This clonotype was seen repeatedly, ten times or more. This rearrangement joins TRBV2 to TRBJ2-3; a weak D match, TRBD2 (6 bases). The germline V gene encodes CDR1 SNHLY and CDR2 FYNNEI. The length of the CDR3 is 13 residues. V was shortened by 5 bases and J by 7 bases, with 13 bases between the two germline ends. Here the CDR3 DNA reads TGTGCCAGCAGTCCCGGGACTCCAAATACGCAGTATTTT. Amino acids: CASSPGTPNTQYF. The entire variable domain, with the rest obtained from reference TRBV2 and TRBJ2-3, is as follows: EPEVTQTPSHQVTQMGQEVILRCVPISNHLYFYWYRQILGQKVEFLVSFYNNEISEKSEIFDDQFSVERPDGSNFTLKIRSTKLEDSAMYFCASSPGTPNTQYFGPGTRLTVL.

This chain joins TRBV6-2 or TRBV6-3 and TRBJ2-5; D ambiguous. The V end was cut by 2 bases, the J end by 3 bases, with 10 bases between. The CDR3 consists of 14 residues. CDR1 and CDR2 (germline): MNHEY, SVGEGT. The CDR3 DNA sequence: TGTGCCAGCAGTTACCGGGTTGGGAAAGAGACCCAGTACTTC. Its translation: CASSYRVGKETQYF.

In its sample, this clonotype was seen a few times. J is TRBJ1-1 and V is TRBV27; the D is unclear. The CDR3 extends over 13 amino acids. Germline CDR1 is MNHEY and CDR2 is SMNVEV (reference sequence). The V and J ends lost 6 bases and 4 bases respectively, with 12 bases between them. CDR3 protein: CASRGLGFTEAFF. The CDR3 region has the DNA TGTGCCAGCAGGGGGTTGGGGTTCACTGAAGCTTTCTTT.

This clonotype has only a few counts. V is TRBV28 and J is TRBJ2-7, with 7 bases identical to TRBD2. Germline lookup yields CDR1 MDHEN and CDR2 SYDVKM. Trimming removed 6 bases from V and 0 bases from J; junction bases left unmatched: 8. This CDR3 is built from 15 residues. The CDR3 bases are TGTGCCAGCAGACCCCTTCTAGCGGCCTCCTACGAGCAGTACTTC. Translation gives CASRPLLAASYEQYF.

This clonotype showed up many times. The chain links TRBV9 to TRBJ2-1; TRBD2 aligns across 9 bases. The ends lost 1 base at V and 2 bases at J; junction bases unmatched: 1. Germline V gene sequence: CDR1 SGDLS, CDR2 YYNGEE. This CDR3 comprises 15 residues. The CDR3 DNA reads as TGTGCCAGCAGCGTAAGACTAGCGGCCTACAATGAGCAGTTCTTC. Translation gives CASSVRLAAYNEQFF.

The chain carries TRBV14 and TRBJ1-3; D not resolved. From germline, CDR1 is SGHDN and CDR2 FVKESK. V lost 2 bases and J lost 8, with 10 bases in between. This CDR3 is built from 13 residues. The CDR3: CASSQLGFHTIYF. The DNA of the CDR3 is TGTGCCAGCAGCCAATTAGGCTTCCACACCATATATTTT.

The CDR3 here is CASNLVWDNEQFF. DNA of the CDR3: TGCGCCAGCAATCTGGTATGGGACAATGAGCAGTTCTTC. The rearrangement uses TRBV10-2 and TRBJ2-1; D is unresolved. The CDR3 runs 13 residues. Germline assignment: CDR1 WSHSY and CDR2 SAAADI. Trimming stripped 7 bases from V and 5 bases from J, with 12 bases between.

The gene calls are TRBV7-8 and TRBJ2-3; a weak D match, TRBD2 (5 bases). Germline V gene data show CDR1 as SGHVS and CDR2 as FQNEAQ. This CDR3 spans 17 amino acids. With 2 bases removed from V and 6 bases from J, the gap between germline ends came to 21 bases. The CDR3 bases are TGTGCCAGCAGCTTATTGGAGCGGCGGTCCCGTATGGATACGCAGTATTTT. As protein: CASSLLERRSRMDTQYF.

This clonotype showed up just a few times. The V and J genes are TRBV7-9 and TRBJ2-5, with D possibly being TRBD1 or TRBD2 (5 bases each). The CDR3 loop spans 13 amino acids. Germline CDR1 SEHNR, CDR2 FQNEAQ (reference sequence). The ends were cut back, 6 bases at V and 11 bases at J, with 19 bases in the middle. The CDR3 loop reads CASRPTGLREQYF. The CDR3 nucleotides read TGTGCCAGCAGACCAACAGGATTGAGGGAGCAGTACTTC.

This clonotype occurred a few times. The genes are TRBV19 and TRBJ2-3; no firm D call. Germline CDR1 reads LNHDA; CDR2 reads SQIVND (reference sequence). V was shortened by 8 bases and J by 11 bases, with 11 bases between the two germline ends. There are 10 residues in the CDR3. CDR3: CASRSEGQYF. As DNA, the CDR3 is TGTGCCAGTCGGTCGGAAGGGCAGTATTTT.

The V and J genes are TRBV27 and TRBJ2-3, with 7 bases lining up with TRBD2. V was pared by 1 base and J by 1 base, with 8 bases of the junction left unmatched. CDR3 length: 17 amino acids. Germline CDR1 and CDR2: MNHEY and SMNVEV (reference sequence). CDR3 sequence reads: CASSLFLAGVGTDTQYF. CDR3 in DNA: TGTGCCAGCAGTTTATTTCTCGCGGGAGTTGGCACAGATACGCAGTATTTT.

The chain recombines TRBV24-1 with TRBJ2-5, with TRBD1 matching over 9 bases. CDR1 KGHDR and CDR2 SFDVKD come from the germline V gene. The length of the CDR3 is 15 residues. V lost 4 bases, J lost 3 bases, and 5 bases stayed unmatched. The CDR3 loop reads CATSELGTGKETQYF. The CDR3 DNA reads TGTGCCACCAGTGAGCTTGGGACAGGGAAAGAGACCCAGTACTTC.

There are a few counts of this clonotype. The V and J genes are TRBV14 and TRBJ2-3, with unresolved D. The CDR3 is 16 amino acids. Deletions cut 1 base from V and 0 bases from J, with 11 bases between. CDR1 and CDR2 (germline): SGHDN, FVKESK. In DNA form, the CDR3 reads TGTGCCAGCAGCCAAGGAGCTGACACTAGCACAGATACGCAGTATTTT. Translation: CASSQGADTSTDTQYF.

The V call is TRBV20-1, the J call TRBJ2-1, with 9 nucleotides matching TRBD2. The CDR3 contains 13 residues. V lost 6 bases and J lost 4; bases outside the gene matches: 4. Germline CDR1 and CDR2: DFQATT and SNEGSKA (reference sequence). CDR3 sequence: CSASGGMYNEQFF. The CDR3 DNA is TGCAGTGCAAGCGGGGGGATGTACAATGAGCAGTTCTTC.

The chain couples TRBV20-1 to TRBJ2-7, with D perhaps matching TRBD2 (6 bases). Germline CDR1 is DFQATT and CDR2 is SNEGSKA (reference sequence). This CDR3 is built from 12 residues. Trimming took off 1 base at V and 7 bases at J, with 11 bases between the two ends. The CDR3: CSARVEGWEQYF. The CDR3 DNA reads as TGCAGTGCTAGAGTGGAGGGGTGGGAGCAGTACTTC.

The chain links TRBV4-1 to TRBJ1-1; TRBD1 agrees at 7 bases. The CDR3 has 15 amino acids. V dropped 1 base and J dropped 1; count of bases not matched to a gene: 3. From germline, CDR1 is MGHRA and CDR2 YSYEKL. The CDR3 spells CASSQVGTANTEAFF. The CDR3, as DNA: TGCGCCAGCAGCCAAGTCGGGACAGCGAACACTGAAGCTTTCTTT.

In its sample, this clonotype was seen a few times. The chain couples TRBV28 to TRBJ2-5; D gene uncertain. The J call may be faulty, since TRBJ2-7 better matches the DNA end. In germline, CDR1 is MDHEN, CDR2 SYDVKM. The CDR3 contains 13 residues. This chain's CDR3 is CASSLTHPYEQYF. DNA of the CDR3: TGTGCCAGCAGTTTGACTCATCCCTACGAGCAGTACTTC.

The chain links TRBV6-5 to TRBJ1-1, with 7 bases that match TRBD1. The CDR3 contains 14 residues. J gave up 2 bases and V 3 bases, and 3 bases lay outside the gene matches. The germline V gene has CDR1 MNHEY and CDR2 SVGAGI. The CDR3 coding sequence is TGTGCCAGCAGTTATACAGGGGTAAACACTGAAGCTTTCTTT. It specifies CASSYTGVNTEAFF.

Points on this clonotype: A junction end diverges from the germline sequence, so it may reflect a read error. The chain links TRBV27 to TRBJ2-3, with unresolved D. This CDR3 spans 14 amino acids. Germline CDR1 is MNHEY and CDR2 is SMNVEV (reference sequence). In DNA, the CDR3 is TGTGCCAGCAGTTTATCGATTCTCACAGATGCGCAGTATTTT. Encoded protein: CASSLSILTDAQYF.

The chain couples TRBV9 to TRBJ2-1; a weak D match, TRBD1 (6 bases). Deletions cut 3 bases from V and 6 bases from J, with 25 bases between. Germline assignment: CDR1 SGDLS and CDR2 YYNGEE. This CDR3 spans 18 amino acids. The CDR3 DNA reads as TGTGCCAGCAGCGCCCGTCTAGATGTACAGGGCTGGGGCAATGAGCAGTTCTTC. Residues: CASSARLDVQGWGNEQFF.

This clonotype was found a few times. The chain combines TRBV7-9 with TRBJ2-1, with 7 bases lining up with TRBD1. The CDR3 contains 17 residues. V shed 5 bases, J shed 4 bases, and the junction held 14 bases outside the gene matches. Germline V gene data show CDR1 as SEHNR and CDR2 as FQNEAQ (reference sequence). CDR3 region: CASSPDGLQGLYNEQFF. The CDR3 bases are TGTGCCAGCAGCCCCGACGGTCTACAGGGGCTTTACAATGAGCAGTTCTTC.

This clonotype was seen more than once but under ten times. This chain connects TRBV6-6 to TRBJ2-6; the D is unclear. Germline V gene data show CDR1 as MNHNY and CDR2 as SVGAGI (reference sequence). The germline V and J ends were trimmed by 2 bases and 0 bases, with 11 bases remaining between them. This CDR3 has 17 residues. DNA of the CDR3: TGTGCCAGCAGTTACACGACCCGGCACTCTGGGGCCAACGTCCTGACTTTC. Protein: CASSYTTRHSGANVLTF.

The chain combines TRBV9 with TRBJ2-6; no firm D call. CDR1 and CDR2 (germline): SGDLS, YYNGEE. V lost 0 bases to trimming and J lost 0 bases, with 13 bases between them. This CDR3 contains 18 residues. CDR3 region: CASSVGGRWLSGANVLTF. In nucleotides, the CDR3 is TGTGCCAGCAGCGTAGGAGGAAGGTGGCTCTCTGGGGCCAACGTCCTGACTTTC. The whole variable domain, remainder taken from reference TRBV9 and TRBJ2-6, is DSGVTQTPKHLITATGQRVTLRCSPRSGDLSVYWYQQSLDQGLQFLIQYYNGEERAKGNILERFSAQQFPDLHSELNLSSLELGDSALYFCASSVGGRWLSGANVLTFGAGSRLTVL.

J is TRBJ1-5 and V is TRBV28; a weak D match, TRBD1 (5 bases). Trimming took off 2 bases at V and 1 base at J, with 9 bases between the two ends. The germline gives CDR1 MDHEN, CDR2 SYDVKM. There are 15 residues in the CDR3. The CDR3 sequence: CASSLRGASNQPQHF. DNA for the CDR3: TGTGCCAGCAGTTTACGTGGGGCAAGCAATCAGCCCCAGCATTTT.

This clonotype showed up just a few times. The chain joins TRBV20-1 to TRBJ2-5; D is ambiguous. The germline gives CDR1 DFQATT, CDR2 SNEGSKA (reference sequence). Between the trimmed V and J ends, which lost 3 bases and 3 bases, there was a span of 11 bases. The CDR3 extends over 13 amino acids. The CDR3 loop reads CSARRPSEETQYF. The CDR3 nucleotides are TGCAGTGCTAGGCGGCCATCCGAAGAGACCCAGTACTTC.

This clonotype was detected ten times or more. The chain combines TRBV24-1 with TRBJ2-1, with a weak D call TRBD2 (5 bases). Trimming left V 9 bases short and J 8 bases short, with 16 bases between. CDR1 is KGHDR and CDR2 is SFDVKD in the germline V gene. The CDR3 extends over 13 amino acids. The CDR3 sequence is CATSPAADHEQFF. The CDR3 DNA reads TGTGCCACCTCTCCGGCAGCGGATCATGAGCAGTTCTTC.

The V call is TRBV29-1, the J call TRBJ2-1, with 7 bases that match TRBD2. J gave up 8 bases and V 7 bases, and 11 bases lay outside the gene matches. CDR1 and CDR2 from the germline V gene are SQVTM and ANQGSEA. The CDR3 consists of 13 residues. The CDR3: CSAAGRFSDEQFF. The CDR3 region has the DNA TGCAGCGCCGCCGGGAGGTTTTCGGATGAGCAGTTCTTC.